The 31 T cell receptor beta chains reported below all come from one sample, sequenced in a study of regulatory T cells in long-lasting Graves disease. Building of the TCR beta libraries involved iRepertoire HTBI primers and Arm-PCR of CDR3 regions. TCRdb re-called the multiplex PCR reads with MiXCR, one entry per CDR3 protein. The sample consists of roughly 440,000 distinct CDR3 sequences, around 15% of them appearing once. Sample time point: newly diagnosed GD, antithyroid drugs for less than 3 months. The TCR library was made from RNA that had been extracted from PBMCs in TRIzol. These data were likewise used in another study, on T cells in Graves' hyperthyroidism and ophthalmopathy.

The sample was peripheral blood mononuclear cells (PBMCs), taken at new diagnosis, from a patient treated with antithyroid drugs. These receptor sequences come from a woman younger than 35 with Graves disease.

J is TRBJ1-5 and V is TRBV28; 7 bases fit TRBD1. V shed 5 bases and J 5 bases; nucleotides not matched to a gene: 6. Germline CDR1 reads MDHEN; CDR2 reads SYDVKM. The CDR3 totals 14 residues. The DNA for the CDR3 is TGTGCCAGCAGTCCCCGACAGGGCGATCAGCCCCAGCATTTT. Amino acids: CASSPRQGDQPQHF.

The V and J genes are TRBV11-2 and TRBJ2-7; a possible D gene is TRBD2 (5 bases). The CDR3 covers 15 residues. Germline V lookup: CDR1 SGHAT, CDR2 FQNNGV. V was cut by 1 base and J by 3 bases, with 13 bases left in between. In nucleotides, the CDR3 is TGTGCCAGCAGCTTAGGGGTGGGGAGCAACTACGAGCAGTACTTC. It encodes CASSLGVGSNYEQYF.

This clonotype was recorded a few times. The chain couples TRBV5-1 to TRBJ2-1, with D perhaps TRBD1 (6 bases). From germline, CDR1 is SGHRS and CDR2 YFSETQ. This CDR3 has 13 residues. V gave up 0 bases and J gave up 5 bases, with 6 bases separating them. This chain's CDR3 is CASSLGQDNEQFF. CDR3 sequence (DNA): TGCGCCAGCAGCTTGGGACAGGACAATGAGCAGTTCTTC.

This clonotype was seen many times. The V call is TRBV28, the J call TRBJ1-1; D possibly corresponds to TRBD1 (6 bases). This CDR3 has 14 amino acids. CDR1 is MDHEN and CDR2 is SYDVKM in the germline V gene. Trimming cost V 2 bases and J 11 bases, with 18 bases left between them. CDR3 in amino acids: CASSLIGTRSKAFF. CDR3 sequence (DNA): TGTGCCAGCAGTTTAATTGGGACACGGAGCAAGGCTTTCTTT.

There are a few counts of this clonotype. The J gene is TRBJ2-7, the V gene TRBV14, with TRBD1 as a possible D gene (6 bases). CDR3 length: 14 residues. The germline V and J ends were trimmed by 6 bases and 0 bases, with 12 bases remaining between them. Germline V gene lookup returns CDR1 SGHDN and CDR2 FVKESK. CDR3 in DNA: TGTGCCAGCAGTACAGGGAGTTTCTCCTACGAGCAGTACTTC. Translated, it gives CASSTGSFSYEQYF.

This clonotype has ten or more counts. V and J are TRBV20-1 and TRBJ2-7; the D is unclear. This CDR3 has 12 amino acids. V lost 8 bases, J lost 0 bases, and 11 bases lay in between. CDR1 DFQATT and CDR2 SNEGSKA come from the germline V gene (reference sequence). CDR3 protein: CSTERSSYEQYF. DNA for the CDR3: TGCAGTACGGAGAGGAGCTCCTACGAGCAGTACTTC.

The chain has TRBV4-1 and TRBJ1-5, with TRBD1 identical over 7 bases. Per germline, CDR1 MGHRA and CDR2 YSYEKL. There are 15 residues in the CDR3. V was pared by 5 bases and J by 5 bases, with 9 bases of the junction left unmatched. CDR3 loop: CASSIRQGYHQPQHF. The CDR3 DNA reads as TGCGCCAGCAGCATCAGACAGGGTTACCATCAGCCCCAGCATTTT.

This clonotype showed up many times. CDR3 coding DNA: TGTGCCAGCCAAGGCAGGGGTAACACTGAAGCTTTCTTT. As protein: CASQGRGNTEAFF. This chain uses TRBV11-3 with TRBJ1-1; a possible D gene is TRBD1 (6 bases). This CDR3 spans 13 amino acids. The ends were cut back, 8 bases at V and 2 bases at J, with 12 bases in the middle. Germline values: CDR1 SGHNT, CDR2 YENEEA.

This clonotype was detected many times. The chain is built from TRBV28 and TRBJ2-3, with D perhaps matching TRBD2 (7 bases). The CDR3 length is 15 residues. Germline V gives CDR1 MDHEN, CDR2 SYDVKM. Deletions cut 3 bases from V and 3 bases from J, with 13 bases between. The CDR3 DNA follows: TGTGCCAGCAGTTTCCAGGGGAGGGAGACAGATACGCAGTATTTT. Translated, it gives CASSFQGRETDTQYF.

Only a few counts were recorded for this clonotype. The chain employs TRBV27 and TRBJ2-7; D remains ambiguous. V was clipped by 8 bases and J by 5 bases, with 16 bases between them. CDR3 length: 13 amino acids. Germline CDR1 and CDR2: MNHEY and SMNVEV (reference sequence). This chain's CDR3 is CASGPDARHEQYF. The CDR3 nucleotides are TGTGCCAGCGGCCCGGACGCGCGCCACGAGCAGTACTTC.

This rearrangement joins TRBV6-1 to TRBJ2-7; 10 bases map to TRBD2. Unmatched junction bases numbered 7, after V lost 2 bases and J lost 3 bases. Germline values: CDR1 MNHNS, CDR2 SASEGT. This CDR3 spans 16 amino acids. CDR3 DNA: TGTGCCAGCAGTGAAAGGAGCGGGAGGGGAGGCTACGAGCAGTACTTC. Protein sequence: CASSERSGRGGYEQYF.

The V gene is TRBV30, the J gene TRBJ2-7; possible D gene TRBD1, 5 bases. The germline V gene has CDR1 GTSNPN and CDR2 SVGIG (reference sequence). The CDR3 consists of 13 residues. Trimming shortened V by 2 bases and J by 5 bases, and 13 bases separated the two germline ends. CDR3 DNA: TGTGCCTGGAGTTCAGGGTTGTCCAACGAGCAGTACTTC. Translating gives CAWSSGLSNEQYF.

V usage is TRBV5-1 and J usage is TRBJ2-7; D remains ambiguous. From germline, CDR1 is SGHRS and CDR2 YFSETQ. This CDR3 is built from 13 residues. V was pared by 4 bases and J by 2 bases, with 10 bases between. The CDR3 DNA follows: TGCGCCAGCAGCCCTCTCGACACCTACGAGCAGTACTTC. Translated, it gives CASSPLDTYEQYF.

This clonotype was detected only a few times. J is TRBJ1-1 and V is TRBV10-3; D is undetermined. Per the germline V gene, CDR1 is ENHRY and CDR2 is SYGVKD. V lost 0 bases to trimming and J lost 3 bases, with 8 bases between them. The CDR3 length is 14 residues. CDR3 DNA: TGTGCCATCAGTGAGTCTAGGGTGTACACTGAAGCTTTCTTT. Translated: CAISESRVYTEAFF.

The table lists this clonotype with a few counts. The V call is TRBV2, the J call TRBJ2-3; D gene unclear. V gave up 10 bases and J gave up 0 bases, with 14 bases separating them. Germline CDR1 is SNHLY and CDR2 is FYNNEI. This CDR3 region has 14 residues. The CDR3 bases are TGTGCCAATGCCCGGGCCCCAAGCACAGATACGCAGTATTTT. Protein product: CANARAPSTDTQYF.

The chain couples TRBV28 to TRBJ1-4; D gene ambiguous. In germline, CDR1 is MDHEN, CDR2 SYDVKM. V lost 2 bases and J lost 12, with 10 bases in between. The CDR3 is 12 residues long. Here the CDR3 reads CASSLGPAELFF. DNA for the CDR3: TGTGCCAGCAGTTTAGGTCCAGCCGAACTGTTTTTT. The full variable domain, with the rest looked up from reference TRBV28 and TRBJ1-4, is DVKVTQSSRYLVKRTGEKVFLECVQDMDHENMFWYRQDPGLGLRLIYFSYDVKMKEKGDIPEGYSVSREKKERFSLILESASTNQTSMYLCASSLGPAELFFGSGTQLSVL.

This clonotype was detected a few times. The gene calls are TRBV11-2 and TRBJ2-4; unclear D gene. The CDR3 sequence is 16 residues long. V was clipped by 0 bases and J by 0 bases, with 9 bases between them. CDR1 and CDR2 (germline): SGHAT, FQNNGV. The CDR3 reads CASSLELTLAKNIQYF. DNA for the CDR3: TGTGCCAGCAGCTTAGAACTCACCCTAGCCAAAAACATTCAGTACTTC.

The CDR3: CATSRDQIPQFF. The CDR3 region has the DNA TGTGCCACCAGCAGAGATCAGATACCGCAGTTCTTC. The V call is TRBV15, the J call TRBJ2-1; D remains unclear. There are 12 residues in the CDR3. V gave up 0 bases and J gave up 12 bases, with 9 bases separating them. Germline V CDR1 and CDR2: LNHNV, YYDKDF (reference sequence).

The V and J genes are TRBV5-5 and TRBJ2-5; 8 bases align to TRBD2. This CDR3 is built from 17 residues. Losses at the gene ends were 1 base for V and 0 bases for J; bases not matched to a gene: 8. CDR1 and CDR2 from the germline V gene are SGHKS and YYEKEE (reference sequence). CDR3 residues: CASSLSGSDEYQETQYF. The CDR3 region has the DNA TGTGCCAGCAGCTTGAGCGGGAGTGATGAGTACCAAGAGACCCAGTACTTC. The full variable domain, completed using reference TRBV5-5 and TRBJ2-5, is DAGVTQSPTHLIKTRGQQVTLRCSPISGHKSVSWYQQVLGQGPQFIFQYYEKEERGRGNFPDRFSARQFPNYSSELNVNALLLGDSALYLCASSLSGSDEYQETQYFGPGTRLLVL.

This clonotype occurred many times. The gene calls are TRBV20-1 and TRBJ2-1; D is tentatively TRBD1 or TRBD2 (5 bases each). The CDR3 is made up of 15 amino acids. The germline V gene has CDR1 DFQATT and CDR2 SNEGSKA (reference sequence). V lost 1 base to trimming and J lost 3 bases, with 13 bases between them. The CDR3 loop reads CSARVRGRLYNEQFF. The CDR3 DNA is TGCAGTGCTAGAGTTCGGGGCAGACTCTACAATGAGCAGTTCTTC.

This clonotype came up many times. This chain connects TRBV12-3 or TRBV12-4 to TRBJ2-5, with 12 bases lining up with TRBD2. This CDR3 is built from 21 residues. V gave up 4 bases and J gave up 5 bases; unmatched junction bases: 23. The CDR3 bases are TGTGCCAGCAGTTCCTGGACACCCGGACTAGCGGGATCGCGATGGGAGGAGACCCAGTACTTC. This sequence encodes CASSSWTPGLAGSRWEETQYF.

This clonotype was observed a few times. This rearrangement joins TRBV9 to TRBJ2-4; tentatively, D is TRBD2 (7 bases). The CDR3 sequence is 17 residues long. The V gene lost 1 base and the J gene lost 5 bases, with 19 bases spanning the gap. In germline, CDR1 is SGDLS, CDR2 YYNGEE. This chain's CDR3 is CASSVRGGEGLQNIQYF. The CDR3, as DNA: TGTGCCAGCAGCGTACGAGGGGGGGAGGGCCTCCAAAACATTCAGTACTTC.

At least ten counts were recorded for this clonotype. CDR3 sequence (DNA): TGTGCCAGCAGCGAGACAGGGGGCATGGAGACCCAGTACTTC. Translation: CASSETGGMETQYF. This rearrangement joins TRBV11-1 to TRBJ2-5; 10 bases match TRBD1. Germline-derived CDR1 and CDR2 are SGHAT and FQDESV (reference sequence). The CDR3 consists of 14 residues. The trim removed 5 bases at V and 5 bases at J, leaving 5 bases unmatched.

Of note for this clonotype: This CDR3 fails to terminate in the conserved phenylalanine or tryptophan, so it likely reflects a read error. The chain employs TRBV28 and TRBJ2-1; no clear D gene. The CDR3 runs to 19 residues. Deletions cut 6 bases from V and 2 bases from J, with 26 bases between. The germline gives CDR1 MDHEN, CDR2 SYDVKM. The DNA of the CDR3 is TGTGCCAGCAGCACCTCCAGGACCCCCTCCTTAAGCGCCTACAATGAGCAGTTCCTC. Its translation is CASSTSRTPSLSAYNEQFL.

This clonotype was counted many times. The chain has TRBV27 and TRBJ2-5; unclear D gene. The V end was cut by 7 bases, the J end by 5 bases, with 14 bases between. From germline, CDR1 is MNHEY and CDR2 SMNVEV (reference sequence). The CDR3 totals 13 residues. For the CDR3, the DNA is TGTGCCAGCAAACCCGGGCCGAGGGAGACCCAGTACTTC. Protein: CASKPGPRETQYF.

The chain links TRBV6-1 to TRBJ2-7, with 8 bases fitting TRBD1. The junction had 4 bases not matched to a gene; V was cut back by 4 bases and J by 2 bases. This CDR3 spans 14 amino acids. Germline assignment: CDR1 MNHNS and CDR2 SASEGT. The CDR3 here is CASSGTGGAYEQYF. CDR3 DNA sequence: TGTGCCAGCAGTGGTACAGGGGGTGCCTACGAGCAGTACTTC.

This clonotype was observed at least ten times. The chain recombines TRBV2 with TRBJ1-6; TRBD1 aligns across 9 bases. Trimming removed 6 bases from V and 6 bases from J; junction bases left unmatched: 3. This CDR3 has 14 residues. CDR1 and CDR2 (germline): SNHLY, FYNNEI. CDR3 DNA sequence: TGTGCCAGCAGAAGGACAGGGGTTAATTCACCCCTCCACTTT. Amino acids: CASRRTGVNSPLHF.

This chain links TRBV6-1 with TRBJ2-3; no clear D. Germline V gives CDR1 MNHNS, CDR2 SASEGT. The V end was cut by 4 bases, the J end by 0 bases, with 11 bases between. The CDR3 is 15 residues long. CDR3 residues: CASSVYFASTDTQYF. CDR3 coding DNA: TGTGCCAGCAGTGTGTACTTTGCTAGCACAGATACGCAGTATTTT.

At least ten counts were recorded for this clonotype. This sequence joins TRBV18 and TRBJ2-3, with TRBD2 identical over 8 bases. This CDR3 spans 17 amino acids. Per germline, CDR1 KGHSH and CDR2 LQKENI. Trimming removed 3 bases from V and 4 bases from J; junction bases left unmatched: 12. The CDR3 sequence: CASSPLGLGAVPDTQYF. CDR3 coding DNA: TGTGCCAGCTCACCCTTGGGACTAGGAGCGGTTCCAGATACGCAGTATTTT. The entire variable domain, with the rest obtained from reference TRBV18 and TRBJ2-3, is as follows: NAGVMQNPRHLVRRRGQEARLRCSPMKGHSHVYWYRQLPEEGLKFMVYLQKENIIDESGMPKERFSAEFPKEGPSILRIQQVVRGDSAAYFCASSPLGLGAVPDTQYFGPGTRLTVL.

This clonotype has at least ten counts. The rearrangement links TRBV18 to TRBJ2-1; D remains unclear. This CDR3 is built from 12 residues. The germline V gene encodes CDR1 KGHSH and CDR2 LQKENI. V lost 4 bases to trimming and J lost 7 bases, with 8 bases between them. The CDR3 nucleotides are TGTGCCAGCTCACGCAAGTTGAATGAGCAGTTCTTC. Protein: CASSRKLNEQFF.

This clonotype was recorded at least ten times. The V and J genes are TRBV20-1 and TRBJ2-7; 9 positions match TRBD2. This CDR3 contains 15 residues. Germline CDR1 reads DFQATT; CDR2 reads SNEGSKA (reference sequence). The ends lost 5 bases at V and 0 bases at J; junction bases unmatched: 8. This CDR3 reads CSAFRLADSSYEQYF. The CDR3 DNA is TGCAGTGCTTTCCGACTAGCGGATAGCTCCTACGAGCAGTACTTC.